The subject of this entry is one TCR beta chain. The antigen remains undetermined. This specimen belongs to a study of T cell repertoires in ileal Crohn's disease. CDR1 PRHDT and CDR2 FYEKMQ come from the germline V gene (reference sequence). This CDR3 spans 18 amino acids. V dropped 5 bases and J dropped 6; count of bases not matched to a gene: 15. Study outcomes and limitations: Every patient over 26.8% clonality showed endoscopic recurrence. Compared with CD4 T cells, sorted CD8 cells carried more expanded clones.

Sequencing was performed with immunoSEQ multiplex PCR; in TCRdb, only in-frame clones are kept and a portion is missing. Of about 7,000 clones in the sample, 60% to 75% were seen once. The chain employs TRBV13 and TRBJ2-3, with 12 bases aligning to TRBD2. The material sequenced was ileal tissue. The sequence came from an adult with Crohn's disease. CDR3 sequence (DNA): TGTGCCAGCAGCCTTCGCCCTCAACTAGCGGGGGGTCAGGATACGCAGTATTTT. It codes for CASSLRPQLAGGQDTQYF.